This TCR beta chain was found in a study of response to subunit inactivated influenza vaccine. Broader study findings: The authors put forward the suggestion that each seasonal influenza vaccination may bring in only a limited number of new T cells.

TCRdb re-called the RT-PCR reads with MiXCR, one entry per CDR3 protein. The repertoire holds around 530,000 distinct CDR3 sequences, with roughly 10% as singletons. Comment on this clonotype: Its antigen is currently unknown.

The V and J ends lost 0 bases and 2 bases, in that order; junction bases with no gene match: 9. In germline, CDR1 is LGHNA, CDR2 YSLEER. The length of the CDR3 is 17 residues. The sequence was collected from a man aged 50 or older who received an inactivated influenza vaccine. V gene TRBV4-3 combines with J gene TRBJ2-5, with 7 nucleotides matching TRBD2. Sequenced here: PBMCs from blood, sampled on the day of vaccination. Here the CDR3 reads CASSQETGGGFQETQYF. Here the CDR3 DNA reads TGCGCCAGCAGCCAAGAGACCGGCGGGGGTTTTCAAGAGACCCAGTACTTC.